Listed here is a single T cell receptor (beta chain). Its binding antigen is unknown. Without the conserved terminal phenylalanine or tryptophan, this CDR3 likely stems from a read error. V is clipped by 2 bases and J by 5 bases, and the sequence between their germline boundaries is 17 bases long. CDR1 and CDR2 were assigned from the germline V gene as KGHDR and SFDVKD. The CDR3 sequence runs 16 residues, both termini included. The read is trimmed to its CDR3 DNA, 48 bases read in frame from base 1. Genomic DNA was extracted from bulk tumor tissue and used as the TCR template, and approximately 600 ng gDNA was amplified per sample. During surgery, several biopsies were collected from each primary tumor and placed as far from one another as possible within the tumor mass. Patients in the study cohort, which was described as untreated, were newly diagnosed NSCLC cases going through curative surgery. The donors were fewer than 17 patients with newly diagnosed non-small cell lung cancer who were having surgery with curative intent. Resected tumor masses were reviewed by two independent pathologists. Only high-quality DNA and RNA samples were carried forward to sequencing.

A multiplex PCR system amplified the TCR beta CDR3 region, with a first 10-cycle round using 32 V-gene forward and 13 J-gene reverse primers. First-round PCR used a QIAGEN Multiplex PCR Kit, and primer sequences were filed in Chinese patent CN105087789A. Illumina universal primers were attached in a second round of PCR run with the Phusion High-Fidelity PCR Kit. Paired-end sequencing of TCR libraries was carried out on the Illumina HiSeq X Ten platform at a read length of 151 bp. The authors processed their data as follows. Reads without multiplex PCR primers were removed using Cutadapt, read pairs were merged using PEAR, and CDR3 regions were called using MiXCR with default settings. Shannon entropy measured repertoire diversity, and clonality was calculated as one minus the Shannon entropy divided by the ln of the count of productive unique sequences. Dominant or high-frequency T-cell clones were defined as clonotypes at frequencies of at least 0.5%. TCRdb reprocessed the public reads (quality trimming at Q25 with fastp, clone calling with MiXCR) and kept in-frame beta chains. Here each entry gathers all rows of one CDR3 protein and keeps the most common genes and DNA. These V and J calls originate from TCRdb's pipeline instead of the authors' own analysis. This sample gives fewer than 25,000 distinct CDR3 sequences in total; around 28% of them show up just once. The ten largest clones represent 4% to 5.5% of the sample.

The data were taken from a study of immune heterogeneity within non-small cell lung tumors (dated by TCRdb to 2016 to 2019). For context, the study as a whole: By histology, the tumors included about nine non-squamous carcinomas, a few squamous cell carcinomas and 1 tumor not otherwise specified. Neoantigen binding to each patient's HLA alleles was predicted with netMHCpan-3.0 for mutant peptides of 8 to 11 amino acids. Whole-exome sequencing, RNA-seq and TCR beta repertoire sequencing were combined for multiple spatially distinct regions from each NSCLC tumor so that intratumoral immune heterogeneity could be examined. TCR repertoires were analyzed from fewer than 60 tumor loci of 15 or so patients, while transcriptome data covered only roughly 40 loci from more than 10 patients.

Study-wide findings and limitations: A statistically significant but moderate positive correlation (R about 0.34) was observed between local T-cell repertoire clonality and local tumor mutational burden. High-frequency TCR beta clonotypes were found to be largely distinct between individual patients. Within a patient, the same dominant CDR3B clonotypes appeared at multiple loci, but different tumor locations also contained unique high-frequency clones.

The V gene is TRBV24-1 and the J gene is TRBJ2-5, with a tentative D gene TRBD2 over 6 matching bases. Material for sequencing was lung tumor tissue. This TCR came from a man aged 35 to 55 with non-small cell lung cancer. Here the CDR3 is given as CATSDWGDPRGETQYL. The nucleotide sequence reads as follows: TGTGCCACCAGTGATTGGGGGGACCCGAGAGGGGAGACCCAGTACCTC.